Presented here are 14 T cell receptor beta chains from one specimen sequenced in a study of blood T cell repertoires in COVID-19. Repertoires were generated with immunoSEQ multiplex PCR, while TCRdb's copy carries only in-frame clones and drops some. Among roughly 500,000 clones listed, approximately 89% were seen once. Sequencing was done on a sample of peripheral blood. Every receptor here comes from a man aged 18 to 30 with COVID-19, enrolled during active disease.

This clone was counted once. The rearrangement joins TRBV5-1 to TRBJ1-3; 9 bases are shared with TRBD1. CDR1 is SGHRS, CDR2 YFSETQ, per germline. V trimming: 0 bases; J trimming: 4 bases; junction bases outside the gene matches: 5. This CDR3 has 16 residues. The CDR3 DNA follows: TGCGCCAGCAGCTTGGATGGGACAGGGTACGGAAACACCATATATTTT. It specifies CASSLDGTGYGNTIYF.

This clone was seen a handful of times. The rearrangement uses TRBV24-1 and TRBJ1-2, with TRBD1 matching over 7 bases. The V gene's germline CDR1 is KGHDR and CDR2 SFDVKD. J was trimmed by 4 bases and V by 3 bases; bases with no gene match: 4. CDR3 length: 14 residues. This chain's CDR3 is CATSDNRDSYGYTF. CDR3 nucleotides: TGTGCCACCAGTGATAACCGGGACAGCTATGGCTACACCTTC.

The V call is TRBV7-2, the J call TRBJ2-1, with 11 bases that match TRBD2. The CDR3 runs 16 residues. CDR1 and CDR2 (germline): SGHTA, FQGNSA. Trimming removed 0 bases from V and 3 bases from J; junction bases left unmatched: 1. CDR3 sequence reads: CASSLAGTSGYNEQFF. CDR3 nucleotide sequence: TGTGCCAGCAGCTTAGCGGGGACTAGCGGCTACAATGAGCAGTTCTTC.

V is TRBV5-4 and J is TRBJ2-7; TRBD2 is a possible D gene (6 bases). CDR3 size: 16 residues. Trimming took 4 bases from V and 3 from J, leaving 20 bases between them. The germline V gene has CDR1 SGHNT and CDR2 YYREEE (reference sequence). CDR3 bases: TGTGCCAGCAGCACCCAGGCGGGGCGGACTTACTACGAGCAGTACTTC. Amino acids: CASSTQAGRTYYEQYF.

This chain uses TRBV4-2 with TRBJ1-2; TRBD1 matches 7 bases. Trimming took 4 bases from V and 7 from J; bases not matched to a gene: 12. Looked up from germline, CDR1 is LGHNA and CDR2 is YNFKEQ. The CDR3 is made up of 15 amino acids. CDR3 DNA sequence: TGTGCCAGCAGCCCCTCCACAGGGGACGAACGTGGCTACACCTTC. As protein: CASSPSTGDERGYTF.

The V and J genes are TRBV5-4 and TRBJ1-4, with D tentatively TRBD1 (6 bases). This CDR3 region has 15 residues. V lost 5 bases to trimming and J lost 7 bases, with 18 bases between them. Germline V gene data show CDR1 as SGHNT and CDR2 as YYREEE (reference sequence). This CDR3 reads CASSSEGVYGEKLFF. The CDR3 DNA follows: TGTGCCAGCAGTTCTGAGGGGGTGTACGGTGAAAAACTGTTTTTT.

The CDR3: CASSGGTGQNQPQHF. Here the CDR3 DNA reads TGTGCCAGTAGTGGGGGGACAGGGCAGAATCAGCCCCAGCATTTT. The chain carries TRBV19 and TRBJ1-5; 9 nucleotides line up with TRBD1. The CDR3 runs 15 residues. Germline CDR1 and CDR2: LNHDA and SQIVND (reference sequence). Trimming at V came to 5 bases and at J to 4 bases, leaving 6 bases not matched to a gene.

The genes are TRBV5-1 and TRBJ2-1, with 7 positions matching TRBD2. The J segment lost 1 base and the V segment lost 2 bases, leaving 9 bases of the junction unmatched. The CDR3 is made up of 17 amino acids. Germline V CDR1 and CDR2: SGHRS, YFSETQ. CDR3 nucleotide sequence: TGCGCCAGCAGCTTTGAGCCGGGACTACTTTCCTACAATGAGCAGTTCTTC. It is translated as CASSFEPGLLSYNEQFF.

This chain uses TRBV11-1 with TRBJ1-1; 8 bases are shared with TRBD1. Losses at the gene ends were 5 bases for V and 8 bases for J; bases not matched to a gene: 4. Looked up from germline, CDR1 is SGHAT and CDR2 is FQDESV (reference sequence). The CDR3 sequence is 12 residues long. CDR3 nucleotide sequence: TGTGCCAGCAGCCTTGACAGGGGCGAAGCTTTCTTT. Its protein product is CASSLDRGEAFF.

The genes are TRBV19 and TRBJ1-1; D is uncertain. The CDR3 extends over 13 amino acids. Trimming removed 6 bases from V and 1 base from J, with 9 bases in between. Germline V gene data show CDR1 as LNHDA and CDR2 as SQIVND (reference sequence). This CDR3 reads CASRPTGNTEAFF. The CDR3 region has the DNA TGTGCCAGTAGACCGACGGGGAACACTGAAGCTTTCTTT. The whole variable domain, remainder taken from reference TRBV19 and TRBJ1-1, is DGGITQSPKYLFRKEGQNVTLSCEQNLNHDAMYWYRQDPGQGLRLIYYSQIVNDFQKGDIAEGYSVSREKKESFPLTVTSAQKNPTAFYLCASRPTGNTEAFFGQGTRLTVV.

The rearrangement links TRBV5-4 to TRBJ2-5, with 7 bases lining up with TRBD1. J was trimmed by 2 bases and V by 2 bases; bases with no gene match: 3. Germline assignment: CDR1 SGHNT and CDR2 YYREEE (reference sequence). This CDR3 has 14 residues. The CDR3 DNA reads TGTGCCAGCAGCTTCGCAGGGGGACAAGAGACCCAGTACTTC. Its protein product is CASSFAGGQETQYF.

J is TRBJ1-3 and V is TRBV19; no clear D gene. The CDR3 is 16 amino acids. Trimming removed 7 bases at V and 0 bases at J, with 16 bases between. Germline V gene lookup returns CDR1 LNHDA and CDR2 SQIVND (reference sequence). This CDR3 is CASTPFELYSGNTIYF. The CDR3 coding sequence is TGTGCCAGTACCCCCTTTGAGCTCTACTCTGGAAACACCATATATTTT.

The rearrangement joins TRBV20-1 to TRBJ1-3; D not certain. The CDR3 sequence is 11 residues long. V was shortened by 6 bases and J by 0 bases, with 3 bases between the two germline ends. Germline values: CDR1 DFQATT, CDR2 SNEGSKA (reference sequence). CDR3 residues: CSANSGNTIYF. The CDR3 DNA sequence: TGCAGTGCCAACTCTGGAAACACCATATATTTT.

V usage is TRBV7-8 and J usage is TRBJ2-1; 9 nucleotides align to TRBD2. V shed 5 bases, J shed 8 bases, and the junction held 13 bases outside the gene matches. Per the germline V gene, CDR1 is SGHVS and CDR2 is FQNEAQ. The CDR3 runs to 16 residues. CDR3 in amino acids: CASSPPGLAGRDEQFF. CDR3 sequence (DNA): TGTGCCAGCAGCCCTCCCGGGCTAGCGGGAAGAGATGAGCAGTTCTTC.